This passage covers 14 T cell receptor beta chains from one sample sequenced in a study of cytomegalovirus exposure and HLA in healthy donors. With 60 Vbeta and 13 Jbeta primers, the PCR was carried out. TCRdb's copy holds only in-frame clones and misses some; the assay was immunoSEQ multiplex PCR. The sample lists some 170,000 clones; 80% to 90% were seen once. The sequenced sample consisted of PBMCs. These receptors originate from a woman between 18 and 30 years old in good health and CMV-seropositive.

The V and J genes are TRBV11-3 and TRBJ2-6, with 7 bases aligning to TRBD2. The CDR3 has 16 amino acids. V trimming: 1 base; J trimming: 0 bases; junction bases outside the gene matches: 0. Per the germline V gene, CDR1 is SGHNT and CDR2 is YENEEA. The CDR3: CASSLGGGSGANVLTF. The CDR3 coding sequence is TGTGCCAGCAGCTTAGGCGGGGGCTCTGGGGCCAACGTCCTGACTTTC.

This rearrangement joins TRBV28 to TRBJ1-2; 7 bases are a match to TRBD1. The ends lost 7 bases at V and 1 base at J; junction bases unmatched: 6. CDR1 is MDHEN and CDR2 is SYDVKM in the germline V gene. The CDR3 contains 14 residues. The CDR3 loop is CASTQGGYNYGYTF. CDR3 coding DNA: TGTGCCAGCACCCAGGGGGGCTATAACTATGGCTACACCTTC.

V and J are TRBV5-1 and TRBJ2-7; 9 bases are a match to TRBD1. CDR1 is SGHRS and CDR2 is YFSETQ in the germline V gene. The CDR3 covers 16 residues. Trimming removed 0 bases from V and 2 bases from J; junction bases left unmatched: 6. CDR3 bases: TGCGCCAGCAGCTTGGCCCTAACAGGGGGCGCCTACGAGCAGTACTTC. Protein product: CASSLALTGGAYEQYF.

The gene calls are TRBV4-1 and TRBJ2-2, with 9 positions matching TRBD2. Looked up from germline, CDR1 is MGHRA and CDR2 is YSYEKL. V lost 3 bases to trimming and J lost 3 bases; unmatched junction nucleotides: 8. CDR3 length equals 17 residues. CDR3 bases: TGCGCCAGCAGCCAGAGGCAGCGGGGGGATTACACCGGGGAGCTGTTTTTT. It codes for CASSQRQRGDYTGELFF.

The J gene is TRBJ2-3, the V gene TRBV2, with 8 bases lining up with TRBD2. The V segment lost 4 bases and the J segment 6 bases; nucleotides outside the gene matches: 15. In germline, CDR1 is SNHLY, CDR2 FYNNEI. The CDR3 spans 17 residues. CDR3 sequence (DNA): TGTGCCAGCAGTGGCCAAGGGGCCGGGACTAGTGAGGATACGCAGTATTTT. It encodes CASSGQGAGTSEDTQYF.

This chain links TRBV9 with TRBJ1-3; tentative D call: TRBD1 (5 bases). Germline CDR1 reads SGDLS; CDR2 reads YYNGEE. This CDR3 is 14 amino acids long. V lost 8 bases to trimming and J lost 4 bases, with 16 bases between them. The CDR3 DNA follows: TGTGCCAGTGGGGCAGGCGCCTTCGGAAACACCATATATTTT. It specifies CASGAGAFGNTIYF. Complete variable domain (other parts from reference TRBV9 and TRBJ1-3): DSGVTQTPKHLITATGQRVTLRCSPRSGDLSVYWYQQSLDQGLQFLIQYYNGEERAKGNILERFSAQQFPDLHSELNLSSLELGDSALYFCASGAGAFGNTIYFGEGSWLTVV.

This chain connects TRBV18 to TRBJ2-1; 8 bases fit TRBD2. The junction had 4 bases not matched to a gene; V was cut back by 2 bases and J by 10 bases. The CDR3 covers 13 residues. Germline V lookup: CDR1 KGHSH, CDR2 LQKENI. The CDR3 nucleotides are TGTGCCAGCTCACCAGCGGGGGGCGGAGAGCAGTTCTTC. Its translation is CASSPAGGGEQFF.

The J gene is TRBJ2-7, the V gene TRBV9, with D unclear. Germline V gene sequence: CDR1 SGDLS, CDR2 YYNGEE. There are 14 residues in the CDR3. Trimming stripped 3 bases from V and 1 base from J, with 11 bases between. CDR3 in DNA: TGTGCCAGCAGCGAGCTAGGCACGTCCTACGAGCAGTACTTC. It translates to CASSELGTSYEQYF.

This chain joins TRBV12-1 and TRBJ2-5; TRBD2 reflects the table's D call only, with no check against the DNA. TRBV12-1 is a documented pseudogene. This CDR3 region has 15 residues. This CDR3 reads CASSRLGLSRETQYF. As DNA, the CDR3 is TGTGCCAGCAGCCGGCTCGGACTAAGTAGGGAGACCCAGTACTTC.

The chain combines TRBV5-4 with TRBJ2-5, with 7 bases matching TRBD1. The CDR3 is 17 residues long. CDR1 SGHNT and CDR2 YYREEE come from the germline V gene (reference sequence). The J segment lost 4 bases and the V segment lost 2 bases, leaving 14 bases of the junction unmatched. The CDR3 here is CASSLVHPTGWRETQYF. CDR3 bases: TGTGCCAGCAGCTTAGTTCATCCGACAGGGTGGCGAGAGACCCAGTACTTC.

The chain recombines TRBV20-1 with TRBJ2-5; no definite D call. Trimming pared 3 bases from V and 5 bases from J, leaving 7 bases between. The CDR3 runs to 11 residues. From germline, CDR1 is DFQATT and CDR2 SNEGSKA (reference sequence). In DNA form, the CDR3 reads TGCAGTGCTAGCGAGGCGGAGACCCAGTACTTC. Residues: CSASEAETQYF.

The chain carries TRBV5-1 and TRBJ1-1; 8 nucleotides line up with TRBD1. Trimming removed 4 bases from V and 4 bases from J; junction bases left unmatched: 6. CDR1 is SGHRS and CDR2 is YFSETQ in the germline V gene. The CDR3 has 14 amino acids. This CDR3 reads CASSQLQGGTEAFF. The CDR3 DNA reads as TGCGCCAGCAGCCAACTACAGGGGGGCACTGAAGCTTTCTTT.

The chain uses TRBV10-3 and TRBJ2-1; 8 bases are a match to TRBD2. V dropped 6 bases and J dropped 8; count of bases not matched to a gene: 9. CDR1 is ENHRY, CDR2 SYGVKD, per germline. CDR3 length equals 14 residues. The CDR3 nucleotides are TGTGCCATCAGCCTCGGGGGGGCGCTTGATGAGCAGTTCTTC. Amino acids: CAISLGGALDEQFF.

This clone turned up a few times. This rearrangement joins TRBV28 to TRBJ1-2, with a weak D call TRBD1 (5 bases). Germline V gene sequence: CDR1 MDHEN, CDR2 SYDVKM. The V and J ends lost 5 bases and 8 bases respectively, with 12 bases between them. This CDR3 spans 12 amino acids. In nucleotides, the CDR3 is TGTGCCAGCAGTCTCGGGACTCTAGGCTACACCTTC. As protein: CASSLGTLGYTF.